Given below is one TCR beta chain in context. The target of this receptor is not known. The record has no base qualities; no much larger clone is one base away. The identical CDR3 is also encoded by other nucleotide sequences in the sample. CD8 naive samples consisted of CD45RO-negative cells that were positively selected for CCR7, yielding a CD45RA+CCR7+ population without TemRA cells. Donors were healthy HIV-negative adults with no recently reported acute infections or vaccinations. Every donor was a Caucasian adult living in Nashville, Tennessee, USA. Blood was obtained by leukapheresis, after which PBMCs were separated by Ficoll-Histopaque density gradient centrifugation and cryopreserved in liquid nitrogen vapor phase. Analytical flow cytometry was used to check the purity and quantity of each magnetically sorted T cell population. Genomic DNA was isolated from every sorted fraction and measured by UV absorbance on a Nanodrop 2000c.

TCR CDR3 regions were amplified from genomic DNA by multiplex PCR using the deep immunoSEQ assay. Extracted genomic DNA from each cell subset was spread evenly across all wells of several immunoSEQ 96-well plates, with each plate serving as a replicate. For sorted subsets, approximately 210 ng genomic DNA, equal to some 30,000 T cell genomes, was loaded into each replicate PCR. Purified libraries were quantified with a Qubit 3.0 fluorometer, sized on a Bioanalyzer 2100, and re-quantified with the KAPA Library Quantification kit. Every immunoSEQ 96-well plate was sequenced on a separate single-read 150-cycle Illumina NextSeq 550 flow cell. Concerning the study's data processing: Because the immunoSEQ output included only junctional sequences and no quality scores, the filtering could not be the same as the filtering used for full-length reads. To assign V/J genes and CDR3, sequences were annotated using PyIR, a Python wrapper for IgBLAST v1.9, with IMGT germline references. Reads were filtered out if the reads had weak V/J assignments (E-value above 1e-6), no CDR3, stop codons, out-of-frame junctions, or ambiguous translated residues. A V3J clonotype was defined by an identical inferred V gene, J gene, and CDR3 amino acid sequence. The percentage overlap between two repertoires was calculated by dividing the number of shared unique clonotypes by the size of the smaller repertoire. Richness of each repertoire was evaluated using RTK rarefaction, the Chao1 estimator, and Recon v2.1 estimates of unobserved clonotypes. OLGA was used to compute generation probabilities for all TCRbeta clonotypes that the gDNA method yielded from a few donors. This immuneACCESS table, as held by TCRdb, lists in-frame sequences with V and J called but not all clones. Of the missing ones, under half trace to an unresolved V gene in checked studies; the others have no known cause. From that table come the V and J calls and clone size; the DNA was used to work out D and trimming. Counted in this sample were under 600,000 clones; more than 95% of them appeared once. The ten largest clones add up to approximately 0.3% of the sample.

The data originate from a study of shared clonotypes between healthy human individuals (dated by TCRdb to about 2020). For the study in its entirety: A couple of women and a few men aged 18 to 49 years were included in the cohort. For each donor, CD4 naive and CD4 memory were each run on three plates, CD8 naive on two plates, and CD8 memory on one plate. Blood TCR repertoires of four to six healthy adults were deeply sequenced to estimate repertoire size and the extent of clonotype sharing between individuals. Libraries were prepared and TCR repertoires were sequenced by different laboratories using diverse techniques, in order to increase sequencing depth and limit assay-specific biases. Between about 0.8 and 9 billion PBMCs per donor were obtained by leukapheresis. What the authors observed across the whole study: Rarefaction of sorted-subset datasets indicated incomplete sequencing despite the large sequencing depth. Compared with non-shared clonotypes, the clonotypes found in all four sorted-subset donors had higher generation probabilities. Estimated clonotype richness was generally larger for naive than for memory subsets. Because the study included a small number of donors, the genetic and exposure-history diversity represented was limited. Sharing across several donors was observed for about 5% of naive CD4, over 3% of naive CD8, 2% to 2.5% of memory CD4, and around 0.4% of memory CD8 clonotypes. Pairwise subsampling led to the expectation that sequencing depth would affect the degree of clonotype sharing among donors. Only blood was sampled, and tissue TCR repertoires likely differ from those in blood.

The clonotype was recovered from a man aged 25 to 40 in good health. Material: naive CD8+ T cells sorted from blood. Explained via the paper, the cell subset or site label denotes: CD45RA+CCR7+.

The DNA sequence is TGTGCCAGCAGTGGATCCTCCTACGAGCAGTACTTC. It codes for CASSGSSYEQYF. The chain is encoded by TRBV28 joined to TRBJ2-7, with no confident D gene call. The trim is 5 bases for V and 0 bases for J, with a gap of 5 bases between the germline ends. CDR1 MDHEN and CDR2 SYDVKM were looked up in the germline V gene. Spanning cysteine to phenylalanine, the CDR3 consists of 12 amino acids. Just CDR3 DNA is preserved here, 36 bases in frame from base 1.